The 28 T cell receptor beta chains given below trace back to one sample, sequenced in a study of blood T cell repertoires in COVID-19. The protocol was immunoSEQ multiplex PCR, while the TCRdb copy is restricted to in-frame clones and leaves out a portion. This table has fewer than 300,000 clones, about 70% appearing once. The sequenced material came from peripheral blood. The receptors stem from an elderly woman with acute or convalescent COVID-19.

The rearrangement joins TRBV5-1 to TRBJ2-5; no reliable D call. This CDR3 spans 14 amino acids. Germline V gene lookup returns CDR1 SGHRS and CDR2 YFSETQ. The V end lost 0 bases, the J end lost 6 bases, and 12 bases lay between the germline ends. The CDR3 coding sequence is TGCGCCAGCAGCTTGGTGTCACAGTTAAAGACCCAGTACTTC. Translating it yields CASSLVSQLKTQYF.

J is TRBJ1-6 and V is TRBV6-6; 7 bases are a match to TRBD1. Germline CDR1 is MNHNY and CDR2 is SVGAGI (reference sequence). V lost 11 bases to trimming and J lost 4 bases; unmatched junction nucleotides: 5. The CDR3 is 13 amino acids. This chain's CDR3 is CAGRGQYNSPLHF. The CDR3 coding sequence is TGTGCCGGTAGGGGGCAGTATAATTCACCCCTCCACTTT.

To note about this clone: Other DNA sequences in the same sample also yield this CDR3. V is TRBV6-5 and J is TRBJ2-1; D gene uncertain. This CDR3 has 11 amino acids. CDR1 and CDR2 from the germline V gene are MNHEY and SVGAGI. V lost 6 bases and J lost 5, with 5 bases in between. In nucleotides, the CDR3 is TGTGCCAGCAGCCGAGACAATGAGCAGTTCTTC. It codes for CASSRDNEQFF.

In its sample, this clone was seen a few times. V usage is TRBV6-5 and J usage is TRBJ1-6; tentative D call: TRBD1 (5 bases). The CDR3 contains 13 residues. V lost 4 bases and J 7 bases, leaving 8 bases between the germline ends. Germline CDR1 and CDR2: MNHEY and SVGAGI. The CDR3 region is CASSLRQNSPLHF. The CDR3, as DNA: TGTGCCAGCAGTTTAAGACAGAATTCACCCCTCCACTTT.

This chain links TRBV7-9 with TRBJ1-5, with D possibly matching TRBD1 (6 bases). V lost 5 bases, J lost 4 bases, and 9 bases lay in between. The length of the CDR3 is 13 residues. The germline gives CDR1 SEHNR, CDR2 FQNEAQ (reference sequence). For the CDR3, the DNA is TGTGCCAGCAGCCGGACAGAGAATCAGCCCCAGCATTTT. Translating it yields CASSRTENQPQHF.

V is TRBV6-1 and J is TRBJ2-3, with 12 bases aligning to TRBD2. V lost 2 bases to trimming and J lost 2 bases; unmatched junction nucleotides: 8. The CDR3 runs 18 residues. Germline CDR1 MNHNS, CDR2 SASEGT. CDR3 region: CASSETPSGGAITDTQYF. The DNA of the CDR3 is TGTGCCAGCAGTGAAACGCCTAGCGGGGGGGCCATCACAGATACGCAGTATTTT.

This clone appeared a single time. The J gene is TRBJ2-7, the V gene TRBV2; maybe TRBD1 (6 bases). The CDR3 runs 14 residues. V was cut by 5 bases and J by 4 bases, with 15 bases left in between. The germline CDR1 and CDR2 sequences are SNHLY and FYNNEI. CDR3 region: CASSNQGIVYEQYF. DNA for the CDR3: TGTGCCAGCAGTAATCAGGGGATCGTTTACGAGCAGTACTTC.

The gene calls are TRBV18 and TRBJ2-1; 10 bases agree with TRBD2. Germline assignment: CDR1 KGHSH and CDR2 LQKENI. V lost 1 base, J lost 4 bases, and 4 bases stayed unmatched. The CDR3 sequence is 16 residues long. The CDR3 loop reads CASSPRVAGGYNEQFF. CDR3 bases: TGTGCCAGCTCACCACGGGTAGCGGGGGGATACAATGAGCAGTTCTTC.

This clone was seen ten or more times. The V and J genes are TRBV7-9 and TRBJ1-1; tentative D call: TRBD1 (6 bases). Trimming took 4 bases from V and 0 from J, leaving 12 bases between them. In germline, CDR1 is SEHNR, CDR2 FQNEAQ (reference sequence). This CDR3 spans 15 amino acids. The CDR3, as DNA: TGTGCCAGCAGCTCTCTGACAGGTTTGAACACTGAAGCTTTCTTT. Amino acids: CASSSLTGLNTEAFF.

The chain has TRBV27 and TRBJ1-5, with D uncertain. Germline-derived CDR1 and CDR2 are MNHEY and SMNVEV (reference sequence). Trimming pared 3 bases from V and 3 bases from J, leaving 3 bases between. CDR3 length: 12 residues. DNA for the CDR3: TGTGCCAGCAGTTTCTACAATCAGCCCCAGCATTTT. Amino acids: CASSFYNQPQHF.

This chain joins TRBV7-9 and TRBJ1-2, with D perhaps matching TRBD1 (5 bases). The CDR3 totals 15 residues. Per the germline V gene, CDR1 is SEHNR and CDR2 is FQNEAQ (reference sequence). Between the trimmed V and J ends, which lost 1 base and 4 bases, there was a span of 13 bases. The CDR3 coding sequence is TGTGCCAGCAGCTTAGAAACAGGTGCCTTCTATGGCTACACCTTC. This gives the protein CASSLETGAFYGYTF.

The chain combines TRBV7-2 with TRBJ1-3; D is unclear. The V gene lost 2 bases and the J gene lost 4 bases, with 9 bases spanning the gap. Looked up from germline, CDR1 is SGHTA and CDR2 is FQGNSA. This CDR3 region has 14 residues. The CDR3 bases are TGTGCCAGCAGCTTACTGGCAGGAGGAAACACCATATATTTT. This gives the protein CASSLLAGGNTIYF. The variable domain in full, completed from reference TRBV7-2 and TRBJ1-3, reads GAGVSQSPSNKVTEKGKDVELRCDPISGHTALYWYRQSLGQGLEFLIYFQGNSAPDKSGLPSDRFSAERTGGSVSTLTIQRTQQEDSAVYLCASSLLAGGNTIYFGEGSWLTVV.

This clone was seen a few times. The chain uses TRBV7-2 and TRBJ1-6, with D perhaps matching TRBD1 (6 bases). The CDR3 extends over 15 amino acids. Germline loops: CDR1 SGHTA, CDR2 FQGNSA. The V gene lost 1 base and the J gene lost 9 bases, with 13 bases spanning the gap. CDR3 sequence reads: CASSLVRGMASPLHF. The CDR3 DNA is TGTGCCAGCAGCTTAGTAAGGGGGATGGCTTCACCCCTCCACTTT.

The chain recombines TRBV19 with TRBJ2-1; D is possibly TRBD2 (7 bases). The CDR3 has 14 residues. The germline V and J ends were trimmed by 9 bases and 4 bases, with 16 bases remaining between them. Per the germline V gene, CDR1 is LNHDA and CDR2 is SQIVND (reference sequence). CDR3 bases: TGTGCCAGCTCCCCGGGGGGCGATTACAATGAGCAGTTCTTC. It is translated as CASSPGGDYNEQFF.

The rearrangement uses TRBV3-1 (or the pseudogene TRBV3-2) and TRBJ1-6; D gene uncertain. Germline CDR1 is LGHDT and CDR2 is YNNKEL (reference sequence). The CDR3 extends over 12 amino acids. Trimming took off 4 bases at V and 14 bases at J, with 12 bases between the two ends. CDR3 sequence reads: CASSLVPSSLHF. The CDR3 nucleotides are TGTGCCAGCAGCCTCGTTCCTTCGTCCCTCCACTTT.

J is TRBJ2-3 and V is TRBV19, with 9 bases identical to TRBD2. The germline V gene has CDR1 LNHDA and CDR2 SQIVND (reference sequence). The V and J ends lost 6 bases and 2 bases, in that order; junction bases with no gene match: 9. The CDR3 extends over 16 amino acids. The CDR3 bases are TGTGCCAGTAGACGGCCCGGGACTAGCCCCACAGATACGCAGTATTTT. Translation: CASRRPGTSPTDTQYF.

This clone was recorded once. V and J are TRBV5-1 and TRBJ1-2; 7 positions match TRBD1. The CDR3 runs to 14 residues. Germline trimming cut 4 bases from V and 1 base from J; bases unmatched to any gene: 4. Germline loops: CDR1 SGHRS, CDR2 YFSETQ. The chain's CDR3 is CASSRTGDNYGYTF. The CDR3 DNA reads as TGCGCCAGCAGCAGGACAGGCGATAACTATGGCTACACCTTC. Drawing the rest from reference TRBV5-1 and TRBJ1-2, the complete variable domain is KAGVTQTPRYLIKTRGQQVTLSCSPISGHRSVSWYQQTPGQGLQFLFEYFSETQRNKGNFPGRFSGRQFSNSRSEMNVSTLELGDSALYLCASSRTGDNYGYTFGSGTRLTVV.

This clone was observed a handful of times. The CDR3 spells CASSILAGGNTDTQYF. The CDR3 DNA reads TGTGCCAGCAGCATCCTTGCAGGGGGAAACACAGATACGCAGTATTTT. The rearrangement links TRBV7-8 to TRBJ2-3, with 7 nucleotides matching TRBD1. The CDR3 covers 16 residues. Germline V gene sequence: CDR1 SGHVS, CDR2 FQNEAQ. The V gene end was trimmed by 5 bases and the J gene end by 2 bases; junction bases not matched to a gene: 10.

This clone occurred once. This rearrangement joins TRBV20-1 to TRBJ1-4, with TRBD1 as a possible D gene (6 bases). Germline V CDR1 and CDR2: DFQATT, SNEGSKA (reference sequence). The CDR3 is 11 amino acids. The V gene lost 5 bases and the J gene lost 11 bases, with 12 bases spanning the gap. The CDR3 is CSAQDSSKLFF. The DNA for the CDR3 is TGCAGTGCTCAGGACAGCTCTAAACTGTTTTTT.

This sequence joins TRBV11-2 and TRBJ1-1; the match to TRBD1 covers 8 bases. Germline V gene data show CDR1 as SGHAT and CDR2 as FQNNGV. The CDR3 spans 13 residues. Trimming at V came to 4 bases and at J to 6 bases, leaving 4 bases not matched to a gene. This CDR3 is CASSSIQGAEAFF. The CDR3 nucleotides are TGTGCCAGCAGCTCAATACAGGGGGCTGAAGCTTTCTTT.

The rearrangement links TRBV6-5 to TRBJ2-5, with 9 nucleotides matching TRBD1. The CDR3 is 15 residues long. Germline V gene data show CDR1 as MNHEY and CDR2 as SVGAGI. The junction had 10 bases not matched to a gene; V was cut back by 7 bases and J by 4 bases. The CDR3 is CASTLNRGRRETQYF. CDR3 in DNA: TGTGCCAGCACTTTAAACAGGGGGCGCAGAGAGACCCAGTACTTC.

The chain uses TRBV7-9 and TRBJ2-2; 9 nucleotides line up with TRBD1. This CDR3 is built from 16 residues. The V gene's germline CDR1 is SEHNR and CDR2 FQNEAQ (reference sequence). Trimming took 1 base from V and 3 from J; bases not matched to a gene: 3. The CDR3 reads CASSLGQGDYTGELFF. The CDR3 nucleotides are TGTGCCAGCAGCTTAGGACAGGGGGACTACACCGGGGAGCTGTTTTTT. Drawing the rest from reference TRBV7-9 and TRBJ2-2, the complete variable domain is DTGVSQNPRHKITKRGQNVTFRCDPISEHNRLYWYRQTLGQGPEFLTYFQNEAQLEKSRLLSDRFSAERPKGSFSTLEIQRTEQGDSAMYLCASSLGQGDYTGELFFGEGSRLTVL.

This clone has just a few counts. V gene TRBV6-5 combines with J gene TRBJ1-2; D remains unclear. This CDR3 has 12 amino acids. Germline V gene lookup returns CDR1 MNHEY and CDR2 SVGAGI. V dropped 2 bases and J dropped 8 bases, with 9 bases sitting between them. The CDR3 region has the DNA TGTGCCAGCAGTTACCGAGGCCACGGCTACACCTTC. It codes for CASSYRGHGYTF.

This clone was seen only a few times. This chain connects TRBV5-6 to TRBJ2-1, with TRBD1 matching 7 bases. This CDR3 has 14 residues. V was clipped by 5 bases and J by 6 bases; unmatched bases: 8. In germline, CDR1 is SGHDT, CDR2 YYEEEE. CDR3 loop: CASSKDRRSNEQFF. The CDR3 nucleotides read TGTGCCAGCAGTAAGGACAGGCGATCCAATGAGCAGTTCTTC.

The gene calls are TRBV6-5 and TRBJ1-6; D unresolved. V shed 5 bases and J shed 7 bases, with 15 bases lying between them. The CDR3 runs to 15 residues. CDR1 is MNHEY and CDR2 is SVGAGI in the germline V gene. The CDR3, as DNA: TGTGCCAGCAGTAATGGGCGAGGGTGGAATTCACCCCTCCACTTT. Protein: CASSNGRGWNSPLHF.

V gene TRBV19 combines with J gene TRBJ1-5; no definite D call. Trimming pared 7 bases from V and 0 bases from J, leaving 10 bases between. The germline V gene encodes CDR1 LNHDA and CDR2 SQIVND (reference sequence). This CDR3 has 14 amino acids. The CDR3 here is CASNTGTSNQPQHF. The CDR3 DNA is TGTGCCAGTAACACGGGTACTAGCAATCAGCCCCAGCATTTT. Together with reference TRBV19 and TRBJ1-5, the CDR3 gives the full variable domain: DGGITQSPKYLFRKEGQNVTLSCEQNLNHDAMYWYRQDPGQGLRLIYYSQIVNDFQKGDIAEGYSVSREKKESFPLTVTSAQKNPTAFYLCASNTGTSNQPQHFGDGTRLSIL.

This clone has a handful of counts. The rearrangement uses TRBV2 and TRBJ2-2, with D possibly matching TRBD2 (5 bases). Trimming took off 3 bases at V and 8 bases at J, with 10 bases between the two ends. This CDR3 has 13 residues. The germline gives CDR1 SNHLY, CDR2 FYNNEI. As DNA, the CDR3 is TGTGCCAGCAGTGAGCTAGCCCGAGGGGAGCTGTTTTTT. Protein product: CASSELARGELFF.

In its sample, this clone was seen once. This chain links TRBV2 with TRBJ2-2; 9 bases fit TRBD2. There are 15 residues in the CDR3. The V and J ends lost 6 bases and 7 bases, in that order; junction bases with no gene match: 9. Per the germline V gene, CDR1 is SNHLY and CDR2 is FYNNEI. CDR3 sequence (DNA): TGTGCCAGCAGACAGCGGGAGGTTAGCGGCGGGGAGCTGTTTTTT. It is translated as CASRQREVSGGELFF.